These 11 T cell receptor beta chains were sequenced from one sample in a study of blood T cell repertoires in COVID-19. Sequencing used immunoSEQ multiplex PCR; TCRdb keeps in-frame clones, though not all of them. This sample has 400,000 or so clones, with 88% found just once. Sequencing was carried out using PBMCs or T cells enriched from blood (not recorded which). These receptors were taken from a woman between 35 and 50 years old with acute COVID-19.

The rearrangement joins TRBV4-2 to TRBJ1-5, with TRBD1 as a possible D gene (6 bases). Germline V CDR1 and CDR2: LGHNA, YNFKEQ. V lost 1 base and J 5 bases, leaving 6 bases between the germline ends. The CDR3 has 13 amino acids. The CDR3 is CASSQGQDQPQHF. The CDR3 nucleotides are TGTGCCAGCAGCCAAGGACAGGATCAGCCCCAGCATTTT.

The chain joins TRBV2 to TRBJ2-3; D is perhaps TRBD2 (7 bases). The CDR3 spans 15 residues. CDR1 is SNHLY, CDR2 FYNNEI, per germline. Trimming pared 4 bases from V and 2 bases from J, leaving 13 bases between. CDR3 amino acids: CASSGRGLYTDTQYF. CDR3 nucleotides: TGTGCCAGCAGTGGGCGGGGGCTGTACACAGATACGCAGTATTTT.

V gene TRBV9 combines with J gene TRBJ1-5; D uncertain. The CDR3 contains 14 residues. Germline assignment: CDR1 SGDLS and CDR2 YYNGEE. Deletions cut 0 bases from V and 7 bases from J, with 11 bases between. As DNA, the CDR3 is TGTGCCAGCAGCGTAGAGAACACCGGGCAGCCCCAGCATTTT. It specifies CASSVENTGQPQHF.

In DNA, the CDR3 is TGTGCCAGCAGCTTAAACAGAGTTGGCTACGAGCAGTACTTC. Its translation: CASSLNRVGYEQYF. The chain joins TRBV11-2 to TRBJ2-7; D is ambiguous. Trimming cost V 2 bases and J 3 bases, with 11 bases left between them. Germline V gene sequence: CDR1 SGHAT, CDR2 FQNNGV. The CDR3 covers 14 residues.

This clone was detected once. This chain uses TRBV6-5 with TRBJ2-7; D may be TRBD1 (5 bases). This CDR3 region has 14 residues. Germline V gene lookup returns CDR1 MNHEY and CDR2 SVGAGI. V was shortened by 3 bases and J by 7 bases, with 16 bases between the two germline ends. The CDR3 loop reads CASSYSGGHGEQYF. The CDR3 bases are TGTGCCAGCAGTTATTCGGGCGGACATGGGGAGCAGTACTTC.

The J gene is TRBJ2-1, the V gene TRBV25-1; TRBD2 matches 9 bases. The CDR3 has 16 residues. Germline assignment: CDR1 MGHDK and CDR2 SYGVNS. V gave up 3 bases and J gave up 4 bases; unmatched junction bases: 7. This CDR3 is CASSEYSGGFYNEQFF. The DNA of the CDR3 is TGTGCCAGCAGTGAGTATAGCGGGGGCTTTTACAATGAGCAGTTCTTC.

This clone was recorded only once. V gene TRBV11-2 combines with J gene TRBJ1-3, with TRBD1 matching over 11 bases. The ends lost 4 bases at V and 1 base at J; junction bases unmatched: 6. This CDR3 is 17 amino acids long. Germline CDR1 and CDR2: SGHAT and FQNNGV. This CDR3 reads CASSYQDRGLSGNTIYF. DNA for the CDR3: TGTGCCAGCAGCTACCAGGACAGGGGGCTATCTGGAAACACCATATATTTT.

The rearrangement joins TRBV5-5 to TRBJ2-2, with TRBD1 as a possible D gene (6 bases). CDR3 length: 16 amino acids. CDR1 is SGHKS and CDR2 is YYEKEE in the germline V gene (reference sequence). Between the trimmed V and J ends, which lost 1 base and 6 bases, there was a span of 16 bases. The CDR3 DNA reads TGTGCCAGCAGCTTGACCCCCGGGACACGGGCCGGGGAGCTGTTTTTT. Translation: CASSLTPGTRAGELFF.

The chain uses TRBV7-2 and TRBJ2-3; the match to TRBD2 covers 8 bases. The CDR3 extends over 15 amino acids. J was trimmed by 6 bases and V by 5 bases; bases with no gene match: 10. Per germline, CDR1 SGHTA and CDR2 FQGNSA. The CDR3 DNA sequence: TGTGCCAGCAGCCCTCCCCGGGGGGGGGCGGATACGCAGTATTTT. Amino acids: CASSPPRGGADTQYF.

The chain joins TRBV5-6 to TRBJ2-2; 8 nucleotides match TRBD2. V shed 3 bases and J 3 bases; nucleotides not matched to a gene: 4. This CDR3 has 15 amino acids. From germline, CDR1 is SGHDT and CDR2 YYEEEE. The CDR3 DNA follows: TGTGCCAGCAGCTCGGCGGGGGGCTACACCGGGGAGCTGTTTTTT. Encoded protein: CASSSAGGYTGELFF.

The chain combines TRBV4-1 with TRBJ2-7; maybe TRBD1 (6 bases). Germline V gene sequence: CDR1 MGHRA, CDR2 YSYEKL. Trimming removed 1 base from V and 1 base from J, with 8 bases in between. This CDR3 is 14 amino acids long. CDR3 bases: TGCGCCAGCAGCCAAGCAGGGGTGTCCTACGAGCAGTACTTC. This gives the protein CASSQAGVSYEQYF.